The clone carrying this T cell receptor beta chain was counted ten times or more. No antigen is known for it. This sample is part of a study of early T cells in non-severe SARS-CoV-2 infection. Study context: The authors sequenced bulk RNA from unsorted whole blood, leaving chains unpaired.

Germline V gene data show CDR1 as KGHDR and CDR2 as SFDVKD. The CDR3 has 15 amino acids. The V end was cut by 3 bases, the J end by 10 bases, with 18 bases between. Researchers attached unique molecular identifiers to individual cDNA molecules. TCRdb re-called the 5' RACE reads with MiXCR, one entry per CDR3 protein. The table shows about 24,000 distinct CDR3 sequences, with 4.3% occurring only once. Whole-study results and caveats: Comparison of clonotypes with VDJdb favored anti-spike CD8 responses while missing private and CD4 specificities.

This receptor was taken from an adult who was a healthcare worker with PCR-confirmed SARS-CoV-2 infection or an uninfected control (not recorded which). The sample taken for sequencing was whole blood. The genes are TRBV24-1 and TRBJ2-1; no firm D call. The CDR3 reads CATSDRPPYNEEQFF. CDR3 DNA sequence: TGTGCCACCAGTGATCGTCCGCCCTACAATGAGGAGCAGTTCTTC.